This note documents a single T cell receptor beta chain sequence. Its specific antigen is unknown. No base-level quality is on record; no much larger clone is a single base apart. The immunoSEQ Assay, a bias-controlled multiplex PCR, was used to amplify TCRbeta CDR3 regions from genomic DNA. In the paper's pipeline: The number of nucleated cells in each sample was estimated from the amplification of reference gene primers within the assay. To quantify the absolute abundance of each unique TCRbeta CDR3 rearrangement, sequence reads were collapsed and filtered. For each sample, productive Simpson clonality was calculated as the square root of Simpson's diversity index across productive rearrangements. In TCRdb, the immuneACCESS table is reduced to in-frame sequences with V and J assigned. These tables do not hold every clone; where another copy was compared, an unresolved V gene accounts for under half, and the others remain unexplained. That table gives V, J and clone size, and the DNA gave D and trimming. The sample contains tens of thousands of clones, less than 95% of them found a single time. Clones ranked in the top ten supply 4.8% of the sample.

Collaborating institutions collected whole blood in K2EDTA tubes following their own protocols. Collaborator samples were shipped for TCRbeta analysis as frozen whole blood, isolated PBMCs, or DNA extracted from either sample type. This sample stems from a study of blood T cell repertoires in COVID-19 (dated by TCRdb to between 2020 and 2021). Regarding the research as a whole: Collaborator samples came from the United States, Italy and Spain and covered acute and convalescent phases of COVID-19. The material from the prospective study consisted of cDNA or gDNA derived from T cells, B-cell-depleted T cells, or PBMCs. Subjects who had been exposed to COVID-19, were actively infected with it, or had recovered from it provided the deeply sampled blood TCRbeta repertoires that made up the dataset. The repertoires were made available in a free public database intended to serve as a resource for research on the immune response to SARS-CoV-2. Samples were obtained from the ongoing ImmuneRACE study (first 160 participants) and from about 1,300 subjects provided by 6 global collaborators. The sample metadata nearly always contained a de-identified subject ID, COVID-19 status, age in years and sex. Where available, HLA class I and class II types were taken from metadata supplied by the sample provider and were not determined by assay-based typing. The full study reports these points: Clinical and demographic metadata were provided uncurated, with the amount varying by source and participant.

From the germline V gene, CDR1 is MGHDK and CDR2 is SYGVNS. The CDR3 starts with the cysteine, ends with the phenylalanine, and has 16 residues. Solely the CDR3 DNA is kept, with 48 bases framed from the first base. Trimming removed 1 base from V and 9 bases from J; the gene matches leave 11 bases unexplained. This receptor chain uses TRBV25-1 and TRBJ1-3; 8 central nucleotides agree with TRBD1. This TCR was recovered from a woman aged 55-69 years with active COVID-19. Sequencing was performed on peripheral blood. The nucleotide sequence reads as follows: TGTGCCAGCAGTGAATTTCACGGACAGGGTTTAGTCACCATATATTTT. Translated, it gives CASSEFHGQGLVTIYF. With the rest looked up from the reference TRBV25-1 and TRBJ1-3 genes rather than sequenced, the full variable domain is EADIYQTPRYLVIGTGKKITLECSQTMGHDKMYWYQQDPGMELHLIHYSYGVNSTEKGDLSSESTVSRIRTEHFPLTLESARPSHTSQYLCASSEFHGQGLVTIYFGEGSWLTVV.